This T cell receptor beta chain was identified in a study of siplizumab effects on memory and regulatory T cells. Germline CDR1 LGHNT, CDR2 FRNRAP. J was trimmed by 0 bases and V by 4 bases; bases with no gene match: 6. The CDR3 has 17 residues. Every sample had roughly 9.1 x 10^4 of its TCR templates assayed. The protocol was immunoSEQ multiplex PCR, while the TCRdb copy is restricted to in-frame clones and leaves out a portion. The sample records 65,000 to 90,000 clones, just over 90% being singletons. This chain joins TRBV12-5 and TRBJ2-1, with 10 bases aligning to TRBD2. The origin of this receptor is a human donor in good health. The specimen was CD8+ T cells sorted from blood. CDR3 DNA: TGTGCTAGTGGTTCTAGCGGGGGCTCTAGCTCCTACAATGAGCAGTTCTTC. As protein: CASGSSGGSSSYNEQFF.